Listed below are T cell receptor beta chains from one sample, sequenced in a study of shared clonotypes between healthy human individuals. Libraries were prepared by immunoSEQ multiplex PCR; TCRdb keeps only in-frame clonotypes and omits some of them. The sample shows approximately 740,000 clones, around 72% of them seen only once. What was sequenced was memory CD4+ T cells sorted from blood. These receptors were taken from a woman under 40 in good health. CDR3s include the opening cysteine and the closing phenylalanine or tryptophan. The order of the fields is clone size, J gene, V gene, D gene, CDR3 protein, CDR3 DNA. The D gene is left open where the match is weak. The size entry is marked missing in some rows and otherwise reads once, few, many or a size class.

NA,TRBJ2-7,TRBV12-5,NA,CASGLGGGSYEQYF,TGTGCTAGTGGTTTAGGGGGGGGATCCTACGAGCAGTACTTC
many,TRBJ2-4,TRBV7-9,NA,CASSLDPGMRALAKNIQYF,TGTGCCAGCAGCTTAGACCCAGGGATGAGGGCGCTGGCCAAAAACATTCAGTACTTC
NA,TRBJ1-5,TRBV21-1,NA,CASSKQGNQPQHF,TGTGCCAGCAGCAAACAGGGCAATCAGCCCCAGCATTTT
many,TRBJ2-7,TRBV6-1,NA,CASSEDIRSYEQYF,TGTGCCAGCAGTGAGGATATAAGGTCCTACGAGCAGTACTTC
few,TRBJ2-5,TRBV2,NA,CASSEEEGGSETQYF,TGTGCCAGCAGTGAAGAAGAGGGAGGTAGCGAGACCCAGTACTTC
NA,TRBJ2-1,TRBV6-6,TRBD1,CASSSTGANYNEQFF,TGTGCCAGCAGTTCTACAGGGGCCAACTACAATGAGCAGTTCTTC
NA,TRBJ2-2,TRBV4-2,TRBD2,CASSQSPGLVTGELFF,TGTGCCAGCAGCCAAAGCCCGGGACTAGTAACCGGGGAGCTGTTTTTT
NA,TRBJ2-2,TRBV11-2,NA,CASSSLQRNTGELFF,TGTGCCAGCAGCTCCCTCCAGAGGAACACCGGGGAGCTGTTTTTT
NA,TRBJ2-7,TRBV29-1,NA,CSVSVREDEQYF,TGCAGCGTTTCGGTCAGGGAGGACGAGCAGTACTTC
once,TRBJ2-5,TRBV11-3,NA,CASSLVAGGLQETQYF,TGTGCCAGCAGCTTAGTGGCAGGGGGACTCCAAGAGACCCAGTACTTC
many,TRBJ2-5,TRBV10-1,NA,CASSQQFQETQYF,TGCGCCAGCAGTCAACAATTTCAAGAGACCCAGTACTTC
few,TRBJ1-1,TRBV6-4,NA,CASSVEGHTEAFF,TGTGCCAGCAGTGTCGAGGGACACACTGAAGCTTTCTTT
NA,TRBJ2-3,TRBV11-2,TRBD1,CASSLGQGVFADTQYF,TGTGCCAGCAGCTTAGGACAGGGGGTATTCGCAGATACGCAGTATTTT
NA,TRBJ1-4,TRBV6-1,NA,CASTRRPRDGEKLFF,TGTGCCAGCACCCGAAGGCCTCGGGATGGTGAAAAACTGTTTTTT
NA,TRBJ1-2,TRBV28,TRBD1,CASARPQGGPVNYGYTF,TGTGCCAGCGCCCGACCTCAGGGGGGGCCGGTTAACTATGGCTACACCTTC
once,TRBJ1-5,TRBV18,NA,CASSPRSSNQPQHF,TGTGCCAGCTCACCGCGGAGTAGCAATCAGCCCCAGCATTTT
NA,TRBJ2-7,TRBV28,NA,CASSLTGSGLHEQYF,TGTGCCAGCAGTCTCACAGGGAGCGGCTTACACGAGCAGTACTTC
NA,TRBJ2-1,TRBV15,NA,CATRGRVGYNEQFF,TGTGCCACCAGGGGGCGAGTAGGCTACAATGAGCAGTTCTTC
few,TRBJ1-3,TRBV7-9,TRBD1,CASSLWDRETGNTIYF,TGTGCCAGCAGCTTATGGGACAGGGAAACTGGAAACACCATATATTTT
NA,TRBJ2-5,TRBV19,NA,CASKGLTYAKQYF,TGTGCCAGCAAGGGATTGACGTATGCGAAGCAGTACTTC
NA,TRBJ1-6,TRBV30,NA,CAWIQGRSPLHF,TGTGCCTGGATCCAGGGTCGCTCACCCCTCCACTTT
NA,TRBJ1-5,TRBV5-5,NA,CASSVQYSNQPQHF,TGTGCCAGCAGCGTGCAGTATAGCAATCAGCCCCAGCATTTT
NA,TRBJ2-3,TRBV5-1,NA,CASSPGGDTQYF,TGCGCCAGCAGCCCTGGGGGAGATACGCAGTATTTT
NA,TRBJ2-1,TRBV28,NA,CASSLGGRRNEQFF,TGTGCCAGCAGTTTAGGGGGGAGGCGTAATGAGCAGTTCTTC
few,TRBJ2-1,TRBV9,TRBD2,CASSVGLVASGSLVYNEQFF,TGTGCCAGCAGCGTAGGGCTTGTCGCTAGCGGGAGTCTTGTCTACAATGAGCAGTTCTTC
NA,TRBJ2-3,TRBV7-2,TRBD1,CASSRAGTEYTDTQYF,TGTGCCAGCAGCCGCGCCGGGACAGAATACACAGATACGCAGTATTTT
NA,TRBJ2-3,TRBV5-1,NA,CASTPGRGGDTQYF,TGCGCCAGCACCCCCGGCAGGGGGGGAGATACGCAGTATTTT
many,TRBJ2-5,TRBV2,TRBD2,CASSEGLAGGGTQYF,TGTGCCAGCAGTGAAGGCCTAGCGGGAGGAGGGACCCAGTACTTC
NA,TRBJ2-5,TRBV28,TRBD2,CASSLSGTSVRETQYF,TGTGCCAGCAGTTTGTCCGGGACTAGCGTAAGAGAGACCCAGTACTTC
NA,TRBJ2-7,TRBV10-1,NA,CASTPDRTNTYEQYF,TGCGCCAGCACTCCCGACAGGACCAATACCTACGAGCAGTACTTC
NA,TRBJ2-1,TRBV6-4,NA,CASSPGSANEQFF,TGTGCCAGCAGCCCTGGTAGTGCCAATGAGCAGTTCTTC
NA,TRBJ2-1,TRBV10-3,TRBD2,CAISLGLAEYNEQFF,TGTGCCATCAGCCTCGGACTAGCGGAGTACAATGAGCAGTTCTTC
NA,TRBJ2-7,TRBV28,TRBD1,CASRRTGASYEQYF,TGTGCCAGCAGACGAACAGGGGCTTCCTACGAGCAGTACTTC
NA,TRBJ2-2,TRBV18,NA,CASQVRRNTGELFF,TGTGCCAGCCAGGTGCGGCGAAACACCGGGGAGCTGTTTTTT
NA,TRBJ1-4,TRBV6-1,NA,CASSDQGTLNEKLFF,TGTGCCAGCAGTGACCAAGGAACTCTCAATGAAAAACTGTTTTTT
few,TRBJ1-5,TRBV30,NA,CAWSVSGLRQPQHF,TGTGCCTGGAGTGTATCAGGGCTGAGGCAGCCCCAGCATTTT
NA,TRBJ2-7,TRBV6-5,TRBD2,CASRGLVEYEQYF,TGTGCCAGCAGGGGACTAGTTGAATACGAGCAGTACTTC
few,TRBJ1-2,TRBV7-3,NA,CASSPQKDYGYTF,TGTGCCAGCAGCCCCCAGAAGGACTATGGCTACACCTTC
once,TRBJ1-4,TRBV6-5,NA,CASSPTGKLNEKLFF,TGTGCCAGCAGTCCTACAGGAAAACTTAATGAAAAACTGTTTTTT